At least ten counts were recorded for the clone carrying this T cell receptor beta chain. Antigen specificity is unknown. The data are from a study of response to subunit inactivated influenza vaccine. The study's findings and limits: Each seasonal influenza vaccination recruits few new T cells, the authors suggested.

TCRdb recomputed calls from the RT-PCR reads with MiXCR, one row per CDR3 protein. Altogether over 150,000 distinct CDR3 sequences are present, approximately 11% being singletons, with the ten largest covering roughly an eighth. This CDR3 is built from 14 residues. Between the trimmed V and J ends, which lost 3 bases and 6 bases, there was a span of 12 bases. The sequencing used non-naive T cells sorted from PBMCs, collected more than 35 days after vaccination. The TCR was taken from a man over 45 who received an inactivated influenza vaccine. The J gene is TRBJ1-5, the V gene TRBV12-3 or TRBV12-4, with D maybe TRBD1 (5 bases). CDR3 protein: CASSLGQGRQPQHF. The DNA for the CDR3 is TGTGCCAGCAGTTTGGGGCAGGGCCGTCAGCCCCAGCATTTT.